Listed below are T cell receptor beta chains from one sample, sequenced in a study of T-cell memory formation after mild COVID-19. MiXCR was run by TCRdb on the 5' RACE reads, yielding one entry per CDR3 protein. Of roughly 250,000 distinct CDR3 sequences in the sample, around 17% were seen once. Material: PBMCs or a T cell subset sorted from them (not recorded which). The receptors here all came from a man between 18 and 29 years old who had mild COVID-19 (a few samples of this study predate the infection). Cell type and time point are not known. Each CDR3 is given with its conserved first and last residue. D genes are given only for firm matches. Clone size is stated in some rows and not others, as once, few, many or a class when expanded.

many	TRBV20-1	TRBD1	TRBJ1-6	CSARTGGSGNSPLHF	TGCAGTGCTAGGACAGGGGGCAGCGGGAATTCACCCCTCCACTTT
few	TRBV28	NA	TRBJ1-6	CASSGAGRPSPLHF	TGTGCCAGCAGTGGTGCGGGACGACCCTCACCCCTCCACTTT
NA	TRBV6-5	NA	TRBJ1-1	CASNAGGTEAFF	TGTGCCAGCAACGCCGGGGGAACTGAAGCTTTCTTT
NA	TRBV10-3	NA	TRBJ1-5	CAISESQPQHF	TGTGCCATCAGTGAGTCGCAGCCCCAGCATTTT
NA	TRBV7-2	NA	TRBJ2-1	CASSLGGFYNEQFF	TGTGCCAGCAGCTTAGGGGGTTTCTACAATGAGCAGTTCTTC
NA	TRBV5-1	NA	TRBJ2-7	CASSKWDSLYEQYF	TGCGCCAGCAGCAAATGGGACTCCCTCTACGAGCAGTACTTC
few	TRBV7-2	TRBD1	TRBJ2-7	CASSSTGTVSYEQYF	TGTGCCAGCAGCTCCACCGGGACAGTCTCCTACGAGCAGTACTTC
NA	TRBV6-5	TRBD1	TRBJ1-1	CASSYLGQGEAFF	TGTGCCAGCAGTTATCTTGGACAGGGTGAAGCTTTCTTT
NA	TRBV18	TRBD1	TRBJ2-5	CASSASWGQQETQYF	TGTGCCAGCTCGGCCTCATGGGGACAGCAAGAGACCCAGTACTTC
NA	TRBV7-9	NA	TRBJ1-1	CASSLEGGIPEAFF	TGTGCCAGCAGCTTAGAGGGGGGAATCCCTGAAGCTTTCTTT
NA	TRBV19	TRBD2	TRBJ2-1	CASSIAGGSSYNEQFF	TGTGCCAGTAGTATAGCGGGGGGGAGCTCCTACAATGAGCAGTTCTTC
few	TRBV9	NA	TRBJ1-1	CASSVTPANTEAFF	TGTGCCAGCAGCGTAACGCCGGCGAACACTGAAGCTTTCTTT
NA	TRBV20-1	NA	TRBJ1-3	CSASSSGNTIYF	TGCAGTGCCTCAAGCTCTGGAAACACCATATATTTT
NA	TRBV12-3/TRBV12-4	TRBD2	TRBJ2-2	CASSPPGLAGTGELFF	TGTGCCAGCAGTCCCCCGGGACTAGCGGGCACCGGGGAGCTGTTTTTT
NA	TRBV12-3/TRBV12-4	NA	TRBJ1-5	CASSWGSGYSNQPQHF	TGTGCCAGCAGTTGGGGCTCCGGTTATAGCAATCAGCCCCAGCATTTT
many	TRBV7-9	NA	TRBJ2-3	CASSDRGKGTDTQYF	TGTGCCAGCAGCGATCGAGGCAAGGGGACGGATACGCAGTATTTT
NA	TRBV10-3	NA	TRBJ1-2	CAIASGYGYTF	TGTGCCATAGCTTCAGGGTATGGCTACACCTTC